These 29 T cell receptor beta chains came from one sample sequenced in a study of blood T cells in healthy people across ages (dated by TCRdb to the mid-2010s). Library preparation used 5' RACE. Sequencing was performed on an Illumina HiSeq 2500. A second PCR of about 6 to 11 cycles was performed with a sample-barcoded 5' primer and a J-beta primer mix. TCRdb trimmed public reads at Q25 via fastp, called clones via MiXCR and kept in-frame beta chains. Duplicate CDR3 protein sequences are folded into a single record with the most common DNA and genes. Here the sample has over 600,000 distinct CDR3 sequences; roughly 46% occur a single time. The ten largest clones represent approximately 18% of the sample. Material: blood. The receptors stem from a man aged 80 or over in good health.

This CDR3 reads CASSREGSSGRRSQETQYF. In DNA, the CDR3 is TGTGCCAGCAGCCGCGAAGGTTCTAGCGGGAGGCGATCCCAAGAGACCCAGTACTTC. The rearrangement joins TRBV14 to TRBJ2-5; 11 positions agree with TRBD2. Per the germline V gene, CDR1 is SGHDN and CDR2 is FVKESK. The CDR3 is 19 amino acids. V trimming: 4 bases; J trimming: 1 base; junction bases outside the gene matches: 14.

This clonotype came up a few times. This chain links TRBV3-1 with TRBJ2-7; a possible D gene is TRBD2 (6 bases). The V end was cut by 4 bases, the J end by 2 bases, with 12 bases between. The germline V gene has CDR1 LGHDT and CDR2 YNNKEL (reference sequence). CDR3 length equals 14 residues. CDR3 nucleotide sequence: TGTGCCAGCAGCCGCATGGCGGGGCCCTACGAGCAGTACTTC. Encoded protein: CASSRMAGPYEQYF.

In DNA, the CDR3 is TGTGCCAGCAGCACCTTCGGGACGGCCTATGGAGGCTACACCTTC. Its protein is CASSTFGTAYGGYTF. The J gene is TRBJ1-2, the V gene TRBV7-2, with D possibly TRBD1 on 5 matching bases. CDR3 length: 15 residues. V lost 5 bases to trimming and J lost 8 bases, with 21 bases between them. The germline CDR1 and CDR2 sequences are SGHTA and FQGNSA.

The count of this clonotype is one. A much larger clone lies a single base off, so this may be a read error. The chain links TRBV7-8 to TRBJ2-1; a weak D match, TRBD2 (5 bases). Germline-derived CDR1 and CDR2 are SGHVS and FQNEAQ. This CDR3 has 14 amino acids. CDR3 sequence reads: CASRPTREYNEQLF. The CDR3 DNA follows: TGTGCCAGCAGACCTACCCGGGAATACAATGAGCAGTTATTC.

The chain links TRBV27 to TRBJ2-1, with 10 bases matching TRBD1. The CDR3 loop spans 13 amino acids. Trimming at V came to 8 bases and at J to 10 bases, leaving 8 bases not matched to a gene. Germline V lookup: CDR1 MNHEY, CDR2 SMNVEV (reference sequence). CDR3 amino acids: CASGDRGRGEQFF. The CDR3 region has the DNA TGTGCCAGCGGGGACAGGGGCCGAGGGGAGCAGTTCTTC.

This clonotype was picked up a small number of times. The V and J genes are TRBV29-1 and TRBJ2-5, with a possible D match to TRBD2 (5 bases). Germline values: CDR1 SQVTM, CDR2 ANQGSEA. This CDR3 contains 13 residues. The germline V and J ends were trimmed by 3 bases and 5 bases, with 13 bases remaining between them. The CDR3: CSVDYAGGETQYF. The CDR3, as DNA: TGCAGCGTTGATTACGCGGGCGGGGAGACCCAGTACTTC.

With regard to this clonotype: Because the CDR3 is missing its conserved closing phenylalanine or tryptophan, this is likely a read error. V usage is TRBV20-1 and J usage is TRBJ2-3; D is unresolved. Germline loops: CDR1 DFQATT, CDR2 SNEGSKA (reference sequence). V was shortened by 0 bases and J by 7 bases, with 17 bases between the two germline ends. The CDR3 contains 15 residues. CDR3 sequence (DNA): TGCAGTGCTAGAGATGAGCGCCAGCCCTTTAATACGCAGTATTTG. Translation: CSARDERQPFNTQYL.

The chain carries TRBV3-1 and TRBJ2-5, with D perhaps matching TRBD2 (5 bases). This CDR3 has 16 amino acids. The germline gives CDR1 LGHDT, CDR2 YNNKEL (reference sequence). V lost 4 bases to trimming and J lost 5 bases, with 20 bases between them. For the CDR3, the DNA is TGTGCCAGCAGCCCTATCCCCATTCCGACGGGGGAGACCCAGTACTTC. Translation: CASSPIPIPTGETQYF.

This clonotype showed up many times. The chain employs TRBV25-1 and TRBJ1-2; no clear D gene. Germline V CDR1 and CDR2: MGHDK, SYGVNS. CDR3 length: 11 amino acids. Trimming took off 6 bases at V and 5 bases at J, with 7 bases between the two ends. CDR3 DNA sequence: TGTGCCAGCAGATCGGGATATGGCTACACCTTC. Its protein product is CASRSGYGYTF.

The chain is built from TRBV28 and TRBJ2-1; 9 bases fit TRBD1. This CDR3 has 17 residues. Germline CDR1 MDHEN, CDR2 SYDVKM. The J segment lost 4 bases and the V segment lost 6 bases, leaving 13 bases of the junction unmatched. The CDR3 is CASSRGEHRGPYNEQFF. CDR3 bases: TGTGCCAGCAGCCGGGGGGAACACAGGGGGCCTTACAATGAGCAGTTCTTC.

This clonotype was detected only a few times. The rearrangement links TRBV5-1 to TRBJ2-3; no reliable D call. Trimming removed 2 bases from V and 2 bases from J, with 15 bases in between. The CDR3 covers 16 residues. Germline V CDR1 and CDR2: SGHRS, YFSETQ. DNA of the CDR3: TGCGCCAGCAGCTTAGGTTACTCCACCCCCACAGATACGCAGTATTTT. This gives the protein CASSLGYSTPTDTQYF.

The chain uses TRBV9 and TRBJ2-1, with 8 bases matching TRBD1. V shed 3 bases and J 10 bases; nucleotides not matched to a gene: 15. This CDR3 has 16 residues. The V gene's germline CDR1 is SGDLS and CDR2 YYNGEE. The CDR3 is CASSESGDRRFGEQFF. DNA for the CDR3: TGTGCCAGCAGCGAGAGTGGGGACAGGCGATTCGGAGAGCAGTTCTTC.

CDR3 nucleotides: TGTGCCACCGGGACAGGGGGCAGGAGGGAGGGCCGAGATACGCAGTATTTT. Protein: CATGTGGRREGRDTQYF. The chain is built from TRBV24-1 and TRBJ2-3, with 12 bases aligning to TRBD1. CDR1 is KGHDR, CDR2 SFDVKD, per germline. CDR3 size: 17 residues. V shed 9 bases, J shed 5 bases, and the junction held 14 bases outside the gene matches.

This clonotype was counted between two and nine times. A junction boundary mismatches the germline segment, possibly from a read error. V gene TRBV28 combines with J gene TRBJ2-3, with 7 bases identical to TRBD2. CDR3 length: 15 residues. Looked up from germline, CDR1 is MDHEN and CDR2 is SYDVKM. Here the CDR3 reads CASSLASGKTDTQYF. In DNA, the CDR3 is TGCGCCAGCAGCTTGGCTAGCGGAAAAACAGATACGCAGTATTTT.

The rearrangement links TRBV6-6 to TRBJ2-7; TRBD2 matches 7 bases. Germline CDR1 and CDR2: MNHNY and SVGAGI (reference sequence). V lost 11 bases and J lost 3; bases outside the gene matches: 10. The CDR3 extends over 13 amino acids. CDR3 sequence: CACGAGVGYEQYF. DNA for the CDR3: TGTGCCTGCGGGGCGGGGGTTGGCTACGAGCAGTACTTC.

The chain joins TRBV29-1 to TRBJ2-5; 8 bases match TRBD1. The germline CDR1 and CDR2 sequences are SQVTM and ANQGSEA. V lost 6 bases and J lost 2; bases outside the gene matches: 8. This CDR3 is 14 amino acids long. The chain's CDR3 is CSVQDRARQETQYF. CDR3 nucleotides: TGCAGCGTCCAGGACAGGGCGCGGCAAGAGACCCAGTACTTC.

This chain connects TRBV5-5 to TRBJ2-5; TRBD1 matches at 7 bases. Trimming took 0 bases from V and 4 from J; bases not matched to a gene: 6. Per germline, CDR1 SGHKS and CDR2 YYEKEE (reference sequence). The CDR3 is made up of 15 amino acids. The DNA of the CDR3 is TGTGCCAGCAGCTTGGTGTCCTCAGGGGGAGAGACCCAGTACTTC. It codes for CASSLVSSGGETQYF.

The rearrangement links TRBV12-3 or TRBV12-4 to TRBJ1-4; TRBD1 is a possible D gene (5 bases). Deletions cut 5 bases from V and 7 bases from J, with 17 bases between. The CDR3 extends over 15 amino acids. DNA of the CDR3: TGTGCCAGCAGTGATCGTCGGGGCGGGAGTGAAAAACTGTTTTTT. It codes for CASSDRRGGSEKLFF.

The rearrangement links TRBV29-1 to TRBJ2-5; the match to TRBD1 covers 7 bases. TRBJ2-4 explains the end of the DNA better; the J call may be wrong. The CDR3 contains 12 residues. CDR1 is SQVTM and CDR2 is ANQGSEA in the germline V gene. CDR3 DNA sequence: TGCAGCGTTGAGGGACAGAGTCGCATTCAGTACTTC. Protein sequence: CSVEGQSRIQYF.

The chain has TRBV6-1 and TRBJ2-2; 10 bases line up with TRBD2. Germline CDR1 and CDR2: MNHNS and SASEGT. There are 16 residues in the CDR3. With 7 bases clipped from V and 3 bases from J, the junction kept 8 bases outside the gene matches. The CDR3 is CASTGAGGPHTGELFF. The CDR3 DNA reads TGTGCCAGCACTGGAGCGGGAGGGCCGCACACCGGGGAGCTGTTTTTT.

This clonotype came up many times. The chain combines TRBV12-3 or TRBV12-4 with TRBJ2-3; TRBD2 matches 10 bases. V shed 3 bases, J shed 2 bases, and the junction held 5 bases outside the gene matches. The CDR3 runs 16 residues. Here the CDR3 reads CASSFPSGSATDTQYF. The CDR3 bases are TGTGCCAGCAGTTTCCCTAGCGGGAGCGCCACAGATACGCAGTATTTT.

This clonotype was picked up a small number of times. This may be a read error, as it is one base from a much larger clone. CDR3 bases: TGCAGCGTTCCACCCGTTGGGGGGATTGGCTATGGCTACACCTTC. Residues: CSVPPVGGIGYGYTF. The chain uses TRBV29-1 and TRBJ1-2; a possible D gene is TRBD1 (5 bases). The V end was cut by 5 bases, the J end by 4 bases, with 20 bases between. The germline V gene encodes CDR1 SQVTM and CDR2 ANQGSEA. CDR3 length: 15 amino acids.

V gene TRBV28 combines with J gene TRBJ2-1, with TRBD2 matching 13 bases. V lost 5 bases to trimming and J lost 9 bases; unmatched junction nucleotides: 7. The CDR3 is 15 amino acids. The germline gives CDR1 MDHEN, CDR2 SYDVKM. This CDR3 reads CASSPGLAGSREQFF. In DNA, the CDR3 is TGTGCCAGCAGTCCGGGACTAGCGGGATCTCGTGAGCAGTTCTTC.

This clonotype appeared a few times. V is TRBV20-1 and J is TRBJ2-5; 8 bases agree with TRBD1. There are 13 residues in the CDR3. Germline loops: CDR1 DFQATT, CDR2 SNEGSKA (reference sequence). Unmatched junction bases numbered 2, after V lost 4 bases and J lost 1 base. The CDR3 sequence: CSATDRGQETQYF. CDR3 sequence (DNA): TGCAGTGCTACTGACAGGGGCCAAGAGACCCAGTACTTC.

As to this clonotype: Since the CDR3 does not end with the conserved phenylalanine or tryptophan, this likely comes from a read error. CDR3 in amino acids: CASRSGQGEDEQFS. CDR3 DNA: TGTGCCAGCAGGTCAGGACAGGGTGAGGATGAGCAGTTCTCC. V usage is TRBV7-9 and J usage is TRBJ2-1; 8 nucleotides agree with TRBD1. Germline trimming cut 6 bases from V and 8 bases from J; bases unmatched to any gene: 9. CDR1 is SEHNR, CDR2 FQNEAQ, per germline (reference sequence). The CDR3 contains 14 residues.

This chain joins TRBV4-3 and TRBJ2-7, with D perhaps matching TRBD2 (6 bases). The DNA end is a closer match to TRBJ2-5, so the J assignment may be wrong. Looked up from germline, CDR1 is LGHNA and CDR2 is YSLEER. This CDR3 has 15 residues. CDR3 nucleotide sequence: TGCGCCAGCAGCCAAGATAGCGGCCACGGGGAGACCCAGTACTTC. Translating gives CASSQDSGHGETQYF.

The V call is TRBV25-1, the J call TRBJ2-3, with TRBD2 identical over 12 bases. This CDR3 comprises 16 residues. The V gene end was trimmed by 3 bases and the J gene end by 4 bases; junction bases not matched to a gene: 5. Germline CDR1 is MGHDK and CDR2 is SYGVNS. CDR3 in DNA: TGTGCCAGCAGTGACGGACTAGCGGGGAGGTCAGATACGCAGTATTTT. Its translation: CASSDGLAGRSDTQYF.

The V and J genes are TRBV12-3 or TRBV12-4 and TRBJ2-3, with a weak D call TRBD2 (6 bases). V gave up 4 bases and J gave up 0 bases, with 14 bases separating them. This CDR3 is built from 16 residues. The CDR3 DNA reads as TGTGCCAGCAGTTGGGTGGCGGGACCTAGCACAGATACGCAGTATTTT. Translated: CASSWVAGPSTDTQYF.

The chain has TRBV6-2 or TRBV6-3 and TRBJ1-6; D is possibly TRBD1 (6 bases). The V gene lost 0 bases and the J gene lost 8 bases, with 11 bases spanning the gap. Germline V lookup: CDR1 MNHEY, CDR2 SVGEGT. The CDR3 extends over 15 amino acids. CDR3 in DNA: TGTGCCAGCAGTTACTCCGGACAGAATTATTCACCCCTCCACTTT. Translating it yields CASSYSGQNYSPLHF.